The clone carrying this T cell receptor beta chain came up a few times. The data stem from a study of shared clonotypes between healthy human individuals. Assay: immunoSEQ multiplex PCR; the TCRdb copy retains only in-frame clones and omits some. In the table there are more than 2 million clones, about 95% of which are singletons. Germline CDR1 and CDR2: SNHLY and FYNNEI. The CDR3 is made up of 13 amino acids. The ends were cut back, 2 bases at V and 11 bases at J, with 10 bases in the middle. Sequenced sample: naive CD4+ T cells sorted from blood. As for subset: CD45RA+ positively selected. The chain recombines TRBV2 with TRBJ1-6; a weak D match, TRBD1 (5 bases). The TCR originated in a man younger than 30 in good health. CDR3 in amino acids: CASSEMGGPPLHF. The CDR3, as DNA: TGTGCCAGCAGTGAAATGGGGGGTCCACCCCTCCACTTT. Based on the CDR3 plus reference TRBV2 and TRBJ1-6, the full variable domain is EPEVTQTPSHQVTQMGQEVILRCVPISNHLYFYWYRQILGQKVEFLVSFYNNEISEKSEIFDDQFSVERPDGSNFTLKIRSTKLEDSAMYFCASSEMGGPPLHFGNGTRLTVT.